Listed here are 23 T cell receptor beta chains from one sample, sequenced in a study of cytomegalovirus exposure and HLA in healthy donors. The PCR had 60 Vbeta and 13 Jbeta primers. The repertoire was sequenced with immunoSEQ multiplex PCR; TCRdb's copy has only in-frame clones and lacks some. The table records around 160,000 clones, over 80% of them present only once. The sample taken for sequencing was PBMCs. All receptors come from a woman younger than 30 in good health and CMV-seronegative.

V usage is TRBV4-2 and J usage is TRBJ2-3; 9 nucleotides agree with TRBD2. Germline assignment: CDR1 LGHNA and CDR2 YNFKEQ. V lost 3 bases to trimming and J lost 8 bases; unmatched junction nucleotides: 15. The CDR3 totals 17 residues. The CDR3 is CASSQDPVRGGASTQYF. In DNA form, the CDR3 reads TGTGCCAGCAGCCAGGACCCCGTTCGCGGGGGGGCAAGTACGCAGTATTTT.

The V and J genes are TRBV9 and TRBJ1-1, with 7 bases identical to TRBD1. The CDR3 covers 14 residues. The ends lost 3 bases at V and 1 base at J; junction bases unmatched: 3. CDR1 is SGDLS, CDR2 YYNGEE, per germline. The CDR3 nucleotides are TGTGCCAGCAGCGCGGGACAGCCGAACACTGAAGCTTTCTTT. It encodes CASSAGQPNTEAFF.

This clone has just one count. The chain joins TRBV5-4 to TRBJ1-6, with D unclear. Germline V gene sequence: CDR1 SGHNT, CDR2 YYREEE (reference sequence). The germline V and J ends were trimmed by 0 bases and 8 bases, with 6 bases remaining between them. The CDR3 spans 13 residues. The CDR3 nucleotides are TGTGCCAGCAGCTTGGGGTCGGATTCACCCCTCCACTTT. Its translation is CASSLGSDSPLHF.

This chain links TRBV6-5 with TRBJ1-4, with D possibly matching TRBD1 (6 bases). Germline loops: CDR1 MNHEY, CDR2 SVGAGI. The V end was cut by 5 bases, the J end by 0 bases, with 10 bases between. The CDR3 has 15 residues. CDR3 amino acids: CASSRTAATNEKLFF. The CDR3 DNA reads TGTGCCAGCAGTAGGACAGCCGCAACTAATGAAAAACTGTTTTTT.

V and J are TRBV9 and TRBJ2-7; D unresolved. The CDR3 length is 14 residues. V was trimmed by 0 bases and J by 1 base, leaving 8 bases between them. Germline CDR1 SGDLS, CDR2 YYNGEE. CDR3 sequence: CASSVGGLSYEQYF. The CDR3 nucleotides are TGTGCCAGCAGCGTAGGCGGTCTTTCCTACGAGCAGTACTTC.

CDR3 protein: CASSIEWLAATGELFF. The CDR3 DNA reads as TGTGCCAGTAGTATAGAATGGCTAGCAGCTACCGGGGAGCTGTTTTTT. V is TRBV19 and J is TRBJ2-2, with D maybe TRBD2 (5 bases). Germline assignment: CDR1 LNHDA and CDR2 SQIVND (reference sequence). Trimming removed 0 bases at V and 5 bases at J, with 13 bases between. The CDR3 covers 16 residues.

The chain has TRBV6-1 and TRBJ1-5; D is perhaps TRBD1 (5 bases). Trimming took 4 bases from V and 2 from J, leaving 9 bases between them. The germline V gene encodes CDR1 MNHNS and CDR2 SASEGT. The CDR3 is made up of 14 amino acids. This CDR3 is CASSAQGGNQPQHF. For the CDR3, the DNA is TGTGCCAGCAGTGCACAAGGGGGCAATCAGCCCCAGCATTTT.

V is TRBV18 and J is TRBJ1-2; possibly TRBD1 for D (5 bases). The CDR3 has 14 residues. Looked up from germline, CDR1 is KGHSH and CDR2 is LQKENI. Deletions cut 6 bases from V and 4 bases from J, with 15 bases between. CDR3 nucleotides: TGTGCCAGCTCCCAGGACACCCTGACCTATGGCTACACCTTC. It encodes CASSQDTLTYGYTF.

CDR3 in DNA: TGCGCCAGCAGCTTGTACCAGGGGGCAAACTATGGCTACACCTTC. As protein: CASSLYQGANYGYTF. V gene TRBV5-1 combines with J gene TRBJ1-2, with TRBD1 matching 8 bases. V was clipped by 1 base and J by 2 bases; unmatched bases: 4. Germline V gene sequence: CDR1 SGHRS, CDR2 YFSETQ. This CDR3 comprises 15 residues.

The DNA for the CDR3 is TGTGCCACCAGCAGAGATAATGGAATACAGTCTAGCGCTGAAGCTTTCTTT. The encoded protein is CATSRDNGIQSSAEAFF. This chain uses TRBV15 with TRBJ1-1; D call uncertain. The CDR3 runs 17 residues. The germline V and J ends were trimmed by 0 bases and 6 bases, with 20 bases remaining between them. CDR1 and CDR2 (germline): LNHNV, YYDKDF (reference sequence).

The chain joins TRBV19 to TRBJ1-3; D might be TRBD1 (5 bases). V was shortened by 5 bases and J by 4 bases, with 9 bases between the two germline ends. The CDR3 is made up of 13 amino acids. The germline CDR1 and CDR2 sequences are LNHDA and SQIVND (reference sequence). CDR3 in DNA: TGTGCCAGTAGTCAGACAGCCGGAAACACCATATATTTT. Encoded protein: CASSQTAGNTIYF. Together with reference TRBV19 and TRBJ1-3, the CDR3 gives the full variable domain: DGGITQSPKYLFRKEGQNVTLSCEQNLNHDAMYWYRQDPGQGLRLIYYSQIVNDFQKGDIAEGYSVSREKKESFPLTVTSAQKNPTAFYLCASSQTAGNTIYFGEGSWLTVV.

This chain's CDR3 is CAISEPGEDSPLHF. CDR3 DNA sequence: TGTGCCATCAGTGAGCCGGGGGAAGATTCACCCCTCCACTTT. The V call is TRBV10-3, the J call TRBJ1-6; tentative D call: TRBD1 (5 bases). This CDR3 spans 14 amino acids. The V and J ends lost 2 bases and 8 bases respectively, with 10 bases between them. The germline V gene encodes CDR1 ENHRY and CDR2 SYGVKD.

The V gene is TRBV5-6, the J gene TRBJ2-1; D might be TRBD1 (6 bases). V lost 1 base to trimming and J lost 8 bases, with 10 bases between them. The length of the CDR3 is 13 residues. Germline V gene sequence: CDR1 SGHDT, CDR2 YYEEEE. This chain's CDR3 is CASSLQGTDEQFF. DNA for the CDR3: TGTGCCAGCAGCTTGCAGGGGACCGATGAGCAGTTCTTC.

This clone was detected a few times. Other DNA sequences in this specimen translate into the identical CDR3. V and J are TRBV2 and TRBJ1-2; 8 bases map to TRBD1. V trimming: 6 bases; J trimming: 3 bases; junction bases outside the gene matches: 0. The CDR3 is made up of 12 amino acids. The germline V gene has CDR1 SNHLY and CDR2 FYNNEI. CDR3 in amino acids: CASRGQDYGYTF. DNA of the CDR3: TGTGCCAGCAGGGGACAGGACTATGGCTACACCTTC.

The rearrangement uses TRBV14 and TRBJ1-1; D is ambiguous. The V gene lost 1 base and the J gene lost 3 bases, with 6 bases spanning the gap. This CDR3 is 13 amino acids long. Per germline, CDR1 SGHDN and CDR2 FVKESK. CDR3: CASSQVRDTEAFF. The CDR3, as DNA: TGTGCCAGCAGCCAAGTCCGGGACACTGAAGCTTTCTTT.

V and J are TRBV4-1 and TRBJ1-3; D is undetermined. Germline CDR1 MGHRA, CDR2 YSYEKL. Trimming took 0 bases from V and 0 from J, leaving 15 bases between them. The CDR3 runs 18 residues. The CDR3 here is CASSQDPRKPVSGNTIYF. The CDR3 nucleotides read TGCGCCAGCAGCCAAGATCCCAGAAAACCTGTCTCTGGAAACACCATATATTTT.

V usage is TRBV6-1 and J usage is TRBJ2-5; TRBD2 agrees at 11 bases. V trimming: 6 bases; J trimming: 5 bases; junction bases outside the gene matches: 8. The CDR3 extends over 15 amino acids. In germline, CDR1 is MNHNS, CDR2 SASEGT. The CDR3 nucleotides are TGTGCCAGCAGAGATAGCGGGGGGGCCTGGGAGACCCAGTACTTC. Its translation: CASRDSGGAWETQYF.

The chain couples TRBV7-2 to TRBJ1-1; 12 bases line up with TRBD1. V lost 5 bases and J lost 5; bases outside the gene matches: 9. Germline lookup yields CDR1 SGHTA and CDR2 FQGNSA. The CDR3 is 16 residues long. As DNA, the CDR3 is TGTGCCAGCAGCCTGGGACAGGGGGCGATGGGTACTGAAGCTTTCTTT. It is translated as CASSLGQGAMGTEAFF.

CDR3 protein: CASSPRDRRAEAFF. In DNA form, the CDR3 reads TGTGCCAGCTCACCCCGGGACAGGCGGGCTGAAGCTTTCTTT. The chain joins TRBV18 to TRBJ1-1; 8 nucleotides line up with TRBD1. Germline-derived CDR1 and CDR2 are KGHSH and LQKENI. The CDR3 is made up of 14 amino acids. Losses at the gene ends were 3 bases for V and 6 bases for J; bases not matched to a gene: 6.

The chain uses TRBV6-5 and TRBJ2-2; D may be TRBD2 (7 bases). V was pared by 8 bases and J by 3 bases, with 13 bases between. The germline V gene has CDR1 MNHEY and CDR2 SVGAGI. There are 14 residues in the CDR3. This chain's CDR3 is CASGGAGDTGELFF. Written as DNA, the CDR3 is TGTGCCAGCGGGGGGGCTGGGGACACCGGGGAGCTGTTTTTT.

The chain links TRBV11-2 to TRBJ1-4, with D possibly TRBD1 on 5 matching bases. The V gene lost 0 bases and the J gene lost 0 bases, with 8 bases spanning the gap. Germline V CDR1 and CDR2: SGHAT, FQNNGV. The CDR3 is made up of 16 amino acids. CDR3 region: CASSLDLGATNEKLFF. The CDR3 DNA sequence: TGTGCCAGCAGCTTAGATCTAGGGGCAACTAATGAAAAACTGTTTTTT.

V is TRBV27 and J is TRBJ1-5; TRBD1 aligns across 9 bases. The germline CDR1 and CDR2 sequences are MNHEY and SMNVEV (reference sequence). The ends lost 5 bases at V and 4 bases at J; junction bases unmatched: 9. The CDR3 length is 16 residues. Written as DNA, the CDR3 is TGTGCCAGCAGTCGGGATGGGACAGGGCCTAATCAGCCCCAGCATTTT. The encoded protein is CASSRDGTGPNQPQHF.

This chain links TRBV7-9 with TRBJ1-2; D is possibly TRBD1 (6 bases). The germline V gene has CDR1 SEHNR and CDR2 FQNEAQ (reference sequence). The CDR3 covers 15 residues. V gave up 6 bases and J gave up 8 bases, with 22 bases separating them. The CDR3 here is CASRTVTGRQGGYTF. As DNA, the CDR3 is TGTGCCAGCAGGACCGTTACCGGGCGGCAGGGGGGCTACACCTTC.